Listed below are T cell receptor beta chains from one sample, sequenced in a study of CD8 T cells in ankylosing spondylitis. Via MiXCR, TCRdb re-called the 5' RACE reads, giving one row per CDR3 protein. The data hold around 300,000 distinct CDR3 sequences, with more than 9% observed a single time. What was sequenced was blood, either unsorted or a sorted T cell fraction (not recorded which). All receptors come from a female donor with ankylosing spondylitis or in good health (not recorded which). The CDR3 runs from the conserved cysteine through the conserved F or W. The D gene is left open where the match is weak. Clone size appears in some rows only: once, few, many, or a class for an expanded clone.

d_call,clone_size,v_call,j_call,cdr3_aa,cdr3_nt
TRBD2,.,TRBV6-2/TRBV6-3,TRBJ2-1,CASSSRTGVGTSGRIGYNEQFF,TGTGCCAGCAGTTCCCGGACAGGGGTCGGGACTAGCGGGAGAATAGGGTACAATGAGCAGTTCTTC
.,many,TRBV11-2,TRBJ1-2,CASSPDPNYGYTF,TGTGCCAGCAGCCCTGACCCTAACTATGGCTACACCTTC
.,many,TRBV9,TRBJ2-7,CASSVEANIYEQYF,TGTGCCAGCAGCGTAGAAGCGAACATCTACGAGCAGTACTTC
TRBD2,many,TRBV7-2,TRBJ2-5,CASSLASLAGSSETQYF,TGTGCCAGCAGCTTAGCGAGTTTAGCGGGTTCCTCGGAGACCCAGTACTTC
.,many,TRBV5-1,TRBJ2-7,CASSTSYEQYF,TGCGCCAGCAGCACTTCCTACGAGCAGTACTTC
.,many,TRBV5-6,TRBJ2-7,CASSSYSLSYEQYF,TGTGCCAGCAGCTCTTATTCCCTCTCCTACGAGCAGTACTTC
.,many,TRBV20-1,TRBJ1-4,CSANEAGNEKLFF,TGCAGTGCGAACGAGGCCGGTAATGAAAAACTGTTTTTT
.,.,TRBV30,TRBJ1-2,CAWIGPTAGYTF,TGTGCCTGGATCGGACCGACGGCGGGCTACACCTTC
.,many,TRBV9,TRBJ2-1,CASSVGASRGVGINEQFF,TGTGCCAGCAGCGTAGGGGCTAGCAGGGGAGTTGGGATAAATGAGCAGTTCTTC
TRBD2,.,TRBV18,TRBJ2-1,CASSPGPGGYNEQFF,TGTGCCAGCTCACCTGGACCGGGGGGTTACAATGAGCAGTTCTTC
.,.,TRBV25-1,TRBJ2-2,CASSEFSMRGQANTGELFF,TGTGCCAGCAGTGAATTCTCTATGAGGGGTCAGGCAAACACCGGGGAGCTGTTTTTT
.,.,TRBV20-1,TRBJ2-2,CSATVDSANTGELFF,TGCAGTGCTACCGTCGACAGCGCGAACACCGGGGAGCTGTTTTTT
TRBD2,many,TRBV29-1,TRBJ2-3,CSVVAGVDTQYF,TGCAGCGTTGTAGCGGGGGTTGATACGCAGTATTTT
.,few,TRBV5-1,TRBJ2-1,CASSLVYFDRQSYNEQFF,TGCGCCAGCAGCTTGGTTTACTTCGACAGACAATCCTACAATGAGCAGTTCTTC
TRBD2,.,TRBV5-1,TRBJ2-1,CASSHQAGANEQFF,TGCGCCAGCAGCCACCAAGCGGGAGCAAATGAGCAGTTCTTC
.,few,TRBV18,TRBJ2-4,CASSPNGAKNIQYF,TGTGCCAGCTCACCAAACGGGGCCAAAAACATTCAGTACTTC
.,few,TRBV19,TRBJ1-2,CASRTANYGYTF,TGTGCCAGTCGGACAGCTAACTATGGCTACACCTTC
.,.,TRBV7-8,TRBJ2-1,CASSFGIAYNEQFF,TGTGCCAGCAGCTTTGGCATAGCGTACAATGAGCAGTTCTTC
TRBD2,many,TRBV20-1,TRBJ2-3,CSETRGRGTDTQYF,TGCAGTGAAACTAGAGGGAGGGGTACAGATACGCAGTATTTT
TRBD1,.,TRBV27,TRBJ2-3,CASSFPQGAIADTQYF,TGTGCCAGCAGTTTTCCTCAGGGGGCAATCGCAGATACGCAGTATTTT